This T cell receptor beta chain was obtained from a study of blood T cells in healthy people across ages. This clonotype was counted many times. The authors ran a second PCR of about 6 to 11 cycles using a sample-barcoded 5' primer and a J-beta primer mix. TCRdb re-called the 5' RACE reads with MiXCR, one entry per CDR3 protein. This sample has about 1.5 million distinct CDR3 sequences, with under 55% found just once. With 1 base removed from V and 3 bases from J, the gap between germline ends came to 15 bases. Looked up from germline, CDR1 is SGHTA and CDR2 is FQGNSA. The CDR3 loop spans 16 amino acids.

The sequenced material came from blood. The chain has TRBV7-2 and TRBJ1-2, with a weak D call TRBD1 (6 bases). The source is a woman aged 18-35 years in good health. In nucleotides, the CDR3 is TGTGCCAGCAGCTTAGGTGTTTACAGGGCGGACTATGGCTACACCTTC. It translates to CASSLGVYRADYGYTF.